The T cell receptor beta chain under discussion was sequenced for a study of long-term antiretroviral therapy in people with HIV. Whole-study results and caveats: Relative to control repertoires, HIV repertoires exhibited narrower CDR3 length ranges. Missing from the dataset were any data on ART adherence, viral resistance or therapy changes.

With regard to this clone: No antigen is known for it.

Treatment for all HIV-infected participants took place in the United States. Sequencing used immunoSEQ v3.0 at survey level. Using immunoSEQ multiplex PCR, the repertoire was profiled, and TCRdb retains in-frame clones only, with some absent. The sample carries roughly 15,000 clones, nearly 90% recorded once. The CDR3 totals 12 residues. Trimming removed 9 bases at V and 5 bases at J, with 11 bases between. Germline values: CDR1 LNHDA, CDR2 SQIVND (reference sequence). The sequencing here drew on unsorted PBMCs, taken 6.2 years after starting antiretroviral therapy. The clonotype was recovered from a man aged 35-49 years with HIV. V is TRBV19 and J is TRBJ1-5, with D possibly being TRBD1 (5 bases). CDR3: CASRDGDQPQHF. In nucleotides, the CDR3 is TGTGCCAGCAGGGATGGGGATCAGCCCCAGCATTTT.